This entry lists 2 T cell receptor beta chains sequenced from one sample in a study of T cell clusters in autoimmune cytopenias. TRB was amplified by touch-down multiplex PCR, primer pools A and B combined. TCRdb derives one entry per CDR3 protein from the multiplex PCR reads, leaving out DNA. The listing records some 14,000 distinct CDR3 sequences. Each sample's input was approximately 270 ng genomic DNA, about 38,000 genome equivalents. The sample consisted of peripheral blood. These receptors were obtained from a human donor with an autoimmune cytopenia or autoimmune hepatitis (not recorded which).

The CDR3 spells CASSSGQFYGYTF. The chain links TRBV5-4 to TRBJ1-2; TCRdb lists TRBD1, though no DNA is available to test this call. The CDR3 is 13 residues long. CDR1 and CDR2 (germline): SGHNT, YYREEE (reference sequence).

This clonotype is called medium-sized (0.01 to 0.1%) based on its frequency. The V gene is TRBV29-1, the J gene TRBJ1-1; TCRdb proposes TRBD1, but this gene call is untestable without DNA. From germline, CDR1 is SQVTM and CDR2 ANQGSEA. The CDR3 consists of 12 residues. CDR3 loop: CSEFDSGSEAFF.